The 11 T cell receptor beta chains given below trace back to one sample, sequenced in a study of T cell responses to AZD1222 COVID-19 vaccine. Measured with immunoSEQ multiplex PCR; TCRdb has only the in-frame clones, and not every one. The sample holds under 150,000 clones, 92% seen once. Sequences were derived from peripheral blood, sampled 28 days after the second AZD1222 dose. Every receptor here comes from an adult who received the AZD1222 COVID-19 vaccine.

This chain uses TRBV6-5 with TRBJ2-5; tentatively, D is TRBD2 (6 bases). The CDR3 spans 14 residues. Trimming pared 8 bases from V and 10 bases from J, leaving 23 bases between. CDR1 is MNHEY and CDR2 is SVGAGI in the germline V gene. The CDR3 sequence is CASAAISGVGDQYF. DNA for the CDR3: TGTGCCAGCGCTGCGATATCGGGGGTTGGCGACCAGTACTTC.

This rearrangement joins TRBV5-1 to TRBJ1-2; 9 bases agree with TRBD1. The CDR3 has 14 residues. The V gene's germline CDR1 is SGHRS and CDR2 YFSETQ. The junction had 7 bases not matched to a gene; V was cut back by 4 bases and J by 6 bases. CDR3 loop: CASSPGTGLHGYTF. In nucleotides, the CDR3 is TGCGCCAGCAGCCCCGGGACAGGGTTGCATGGCTACACCTTC.

The genes are TRBV7-9 and TRBJ2-1, with no clear D. Trimming took off 7 bases at V and 5 bases at J, with 3 bases between the two ends. The CDR3 has 10 residues. Germline-derived CDR1 and CDR2 are SEHNR and FQNEAQ (reference sequence). CDR3 sequence (DNA): TGTGCCAGCACTAACAATGAGCAGTTCTTC. This translates into CASTNNEQFF.

This CDR3 reads CASRATGVSSYEQYF. The CDR3 DNA follows: TGTGCCAGCAGGGCGACAGGTGTGAGCTCCTACGAGCAGTACTTC. The rearrangement uses TRBV19 and TRBJ2-7, with D perhaps TRBD1 (6 bases). Germline assignment: CDR1 LNHDA and CDR2 SQIVND (reference sequence). This CDR3 comprises 15 residues. Trimming took off 9 bases at V and 0 bases at J, with 18 bases between the two ends. The full variable domain, rest sourced from reference TRBV19 and TRBJ2-7, is DGGITQSPKYLFRKEGQNVTLSCEQNLNHDAMYWYRQDPGQGLRLIYYSQIVNDFQKGDIAEGYSVSREKKESFPLTVTSAQKNPTAFYLCASRATGVSSYEQYFGPGTRLTVT.

The chain combines TRBV6-5 with TRBJ1-2, with 8 bases fitting TRBD1. There are 15 residues in the CDR3. V dropped 5 bases and J dropped 4; count of bases not matched to a gene: 9. Per the germline V gene, CDR1 is MNHEY and CDR2 is SVGAGI. This chain's CDR3 is CASSPRDRPIYGYTF. The CDR3 bases are TGTGCCAGCAGTCCGCGGGACAGGCCAATCTATGGCTACACCTTC.

J is TRBJ1-5 and V is TRBV10-2; TRBD1 might be the D (5 bases). The V end lost 4 bases, the J end lost 4 bases, and 8 bases lay between the germline ends. Looked up from germline, CDR1 is WSHSY and CDR2 is SAAADI. The CDR3 sequence is 13 residues long. The CDR3 region is CASSAQGNQPQHF. CDR3 nucleotide sequence: TGCGCCAGCAGTGCTCAGGGAAATCAGCCCCAGCATTTT.

The J gene is TRBJ1-1, the V gene TRBV9; D is uncertain. Trimming pared 4 bases from V and 2 bases from J, leaving 15 bases between. The CDR3 length is 15 residues. Germline CDR1 SGDLS, CDR2 YYNGEE. CDR3 DNA: TGTGCCAGCAGCCCCCGGGAAAGGGCAAACACTGAAGCTTTCTTT. It translates to CASSPRERANTEAFF.

The chain is built from TRBV7-9 and TRBJ1-1; the D gene is possibly TRBD1 (5 bases). There are 15 residues in the CDR3. V shed 3 bases and J shed 3 bases, with 14 bases lying between them. The germline gives CDR1 SEHNR, CDR2 FQNEAQ (reference sequence). For the CDR3, the DNA is TGTGCCAGCAGCTTTTTTGTGGGAGGGGACACTGAAGCTTTCTTT. As protein: CASSFFVGGDTEAFF.

The rearrangement uses TRBV25-1 and TRBJ2-5; D gene unclear. CDR3 length equals 13 residues. Looked up from germline, CDR1 is MGHDK and CDR2 is SYGVNS. V gave up 2 bases and J gave up 6 bases, with 10 bases separating them. CDR3 nucleotide sequence: TGTGCCAGCAGTGAAAAGCTCGTCCAGACCCAGTACTTC. Protein product: CASSEKLVQTQYF.

The chain joins TRBV24-1 to TRBJ1-1; D is possibly TRBD1 (5 bases). This CDR3 contains 14 residues. CDR1 is KGHDR and CDR2 is SFDVKD in the germline V gene. V was cut by 4 bases and J by 11 bases, with 19 bases left in between. As DNA, the CDR3 is TGTGCCACCAGTGACGCCGGGACGCCCTCCTACGCTTTCTTT. This codes for CATSDAGTPSYAFF.

This clone turned up a few times. The chain has TRBV5-1 and TRBJ2-1; D perhaps matches TRBD1 (6 bases). Per the germline V gene, CDR1 is SGHRS and CDR2 is YFSETQ. Trimming took 4 bases from V and 1 from J, leaving 9 bases between them. The CDR3 is made up of 14 amino acids. The DNA for the CDR3 is TGCGCCAGCAGCCAACAGGGTTCCTACAATGAGCAGTTCTTC. This sequence encodes CASSQQGSYNEQFF.